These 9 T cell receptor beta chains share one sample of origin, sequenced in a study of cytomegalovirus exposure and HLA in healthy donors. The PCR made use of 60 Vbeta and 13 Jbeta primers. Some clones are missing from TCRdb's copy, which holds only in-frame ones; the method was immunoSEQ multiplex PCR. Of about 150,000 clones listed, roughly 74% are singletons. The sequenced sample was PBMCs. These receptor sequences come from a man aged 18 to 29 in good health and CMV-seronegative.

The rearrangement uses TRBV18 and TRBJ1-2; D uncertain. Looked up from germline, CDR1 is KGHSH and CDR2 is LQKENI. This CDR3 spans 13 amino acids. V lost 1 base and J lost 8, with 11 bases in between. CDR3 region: CASSPQQSKGYTF. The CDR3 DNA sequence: TGTGCCAGCTCACCACAACAGAGTAAAGGCTACACCTTC.

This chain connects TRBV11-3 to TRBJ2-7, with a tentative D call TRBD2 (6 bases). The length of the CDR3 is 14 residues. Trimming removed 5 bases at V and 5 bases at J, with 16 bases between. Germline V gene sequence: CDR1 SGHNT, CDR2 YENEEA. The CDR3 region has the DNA TGTGCCAGCAGCAGGGGCGGGGCGGTCGACGAGCAGTACTTC. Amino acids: CASSRGGAVDEQYF.

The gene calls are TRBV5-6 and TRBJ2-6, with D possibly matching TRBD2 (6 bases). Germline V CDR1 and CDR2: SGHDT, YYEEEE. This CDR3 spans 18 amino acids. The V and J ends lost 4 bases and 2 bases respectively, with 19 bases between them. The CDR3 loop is CASSPGGDPFPGANVLTF. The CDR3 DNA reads TGTGCCAGCAGCCCCGGCGGGGACCCCTTCCCTGGGGCCAACGTCCTGACTTTC.

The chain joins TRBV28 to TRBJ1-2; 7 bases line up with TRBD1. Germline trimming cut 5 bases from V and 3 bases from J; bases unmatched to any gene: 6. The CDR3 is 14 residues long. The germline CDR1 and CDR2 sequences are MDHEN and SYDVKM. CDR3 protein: CASSRQGEYYGYTF. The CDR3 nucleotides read TGTGCCAGCAGTCGACAGGGAGAATACTATGGCTACACCTTC.

The CDR3 bases are TGTGCCTGGAGTGTAAAATATTTGGGGGAAACAAGGGGGCCCGAGCAGTACTTC. The encoded protein is CAWSVKYLGETRGPEQYF. V and J are TRBV30 and TRBJ2-7; 7 bases are a match to TRBD1. V lost 0 bases to trimming and J lost 6 bases; unmatched junction nucleotides: 20. Per germline, CDR1 GTSNPN and CDR2 SVGIG (reference sequence). CDR3 length: 18 residues.

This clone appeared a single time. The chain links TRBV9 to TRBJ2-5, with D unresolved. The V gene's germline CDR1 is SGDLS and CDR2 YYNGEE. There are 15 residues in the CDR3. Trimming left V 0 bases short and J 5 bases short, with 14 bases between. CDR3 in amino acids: CASSVGLSVRETQYF. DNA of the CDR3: TGTGCCAGCAGCGTAGGATTGTCAGTTCGCGAGACCCAGTACTTC.

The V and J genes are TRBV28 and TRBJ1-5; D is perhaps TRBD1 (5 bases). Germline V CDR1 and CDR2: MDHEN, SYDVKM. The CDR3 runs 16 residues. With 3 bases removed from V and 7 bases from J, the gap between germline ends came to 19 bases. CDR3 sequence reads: CASSFPGLLTRQPQHF. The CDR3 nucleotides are TGTGCCAGCAGTTTTCCAGGGCTTTTGACAAGACAGCCCCAGCATTTT.

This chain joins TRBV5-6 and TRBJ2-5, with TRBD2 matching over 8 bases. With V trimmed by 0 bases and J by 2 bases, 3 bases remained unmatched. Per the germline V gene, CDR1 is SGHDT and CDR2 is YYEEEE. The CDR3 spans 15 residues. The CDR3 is CASSLVSGAQETQYF. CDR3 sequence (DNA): TGTGCCAGCAGCTTGGTTAGCGGGGCACAAGAGACCCAGTACTTC.

CDR3 DNA sequence: TGTGCCAGCAGTTCCGATAGCGGGGTGGCGAGTGCGCAGTATTTT. This codes for CASSSDSGVASAQYF. The chain employs TRBV6-5 and TRBJ2-3, with 8 bases aligning to TRBD2. The CDR3 has 15 amino acids. V lost 4 bases and J lost 10; bases outside the gene matches: 13. Germline CDR1 MNHEY, CDR2 SVGAGI.